The 5 T cell receptor beta chains listed next were all sequenced from one sample in a study of T-cell reconstitution after alpha-beta-depleted transplantation in children. Preparation of the TCRbeta library involved a method that used unique molecular identifiers. Each CDR3 protein is one row after TCRdb ran MiXCR on the PCR reads. The sample lists fewer than 1 million distinct CDR3 sequences, around 17% occurring once. The sequencing here drew on PBMCs, mostly from graft donor cells, taken 360 days after TCRalphabeta/CD19-depleted stem cell transplant. The receptors shown here come from a male patient younger than 18 who had a stem cell transplant for acute lymphoblastic leukemia, so the T cells may come from the graft donor.

V gene TRBV7-2 combines with J gene TRBJ2-7, with a weak D call TRBD1 (6 bases). The V gene lost 1 base and the J gene lost 2 bases, with 12 bases spanning the gap. Germline loops: CDR1 SGHTA, CDR2 FQGNSA. The CDR3 totals 15 residues. DNA for the CDR3: TGTGCCAGCAGCTTAGACCGGGACACCACCTACGAGCAGTACTTC. Its translation is CASSLDRDTTYEQYF.

This clonotype has more than one count but fewer than ten. The CDR3 sequence is CASRGTSGGPGPYNEQFF. The CDR3 nucleotides read TGTGCCAGCAGAGGGACTAGCGGAGGCCCAGGGCCCTACAATGAGCAGTTCTTC. The chain combines TRBV7-2 with TRBJ2-1, with TRBD2 matching over 11 bases. V dropped 6 bases and J dropped 2; count of bases not matched to a gene: 12. The germline V gene encodes CDR1 SGHTA and CDR2 FQGNSA. The CDR3 contains 18 residues.

Ten or more counts support this clonotype. The DNA of the CDR3 is TGTGCCAGCAGCTACACCGGGACAGGGGCCTACGAGCAGTACTTC. The encoded protein is CASSYTGTGAYEQYF. This rearrangement joins TRBV3-1 to TRBJ2-7, with 10 bases matching TRBD1. CDR1 is LGHDT, CDR2 YNNKEL, per germline (reference sequence). CDR3 length: 15 residues. The V and J ends lost 5 bases and 2 bases, in that order; junction bases with no gene match: 6.

The CDR3 nucleotides read TGTGCCAGCAGAAACCCTACCCCGGGACTAGCGGACTACTACGAGCAGTACTTC. Its translation: CASRNPTPGLADYYEQYF. The rearrangement links TRBV27 to TRBJ2-7, with 11 bases matching TRBD2. The length of the CDR3 is 18 residues. Germline values: CDR1 MNHEY, CDR2 SMNVEV (reference sequence). The trim removed 6 bases at V and 3 bases at J, leaving 16 bases unmatched.

The V gene is TRBV5-1, the J gene TRBJ2-1, with 9 bases identical to TRBD1. The CDR3 runs to 15 residues. Germline V gene lookup returns CDR1 SGHRS and CDR2 YFSETQ. V dropped 4 bases and J dropped 2; count of bases not matched to a gene: 4. CDR3 nucleotide sequence: TGCGCCAGCAGCGTCCGGGACAGGGCCTACAATGAGCAGTTCTTC. Amino acids: CASSVRDRAYNEQFF.